The subject of this entry is one T cell receptor (beta chain). The record originates from a study of blood T cell repertoires in COVID-19. With 5 bases clipped from V and 7 bases from J, the junction kept 5 bases outside the gene matches. The CDR3 has 13 residues. CDR1 and CDR2 (germline): ENHRY, SYGVKD. As processed by the authors: Nucleated cell counts were estimated from reference gene primer amplification. Using immunoSEQ multiplex PCR, the repertoire was profiled, and TCRdb retains in-frame clones only, with some absent. V and J calls and clone size are copied from that table; D and trimming were computed from the DNA. Of about 96,000 clones listed, roughly 90% are singletons.

The J gene is TRBJ1-3, the V gene TRBV10-3; 7 positions agree with TRBD1. Sequenced sample: peripheral blood. This sequence originates from a human donor with COVID-19, enrolled during active disease. The donor label of this sample is uncertain. CDR3 DNA sequence: TGTGCCATCAGTACAGGGGATTGGAACACCATATATTTT. Protein sequence: CAISTGDWNTIYF.